Below, one T cell receptor (beta chain) is given with its context. The sample belongs to a study of blood T cell repertoires in COVID-19. Study as a whole: Sample material is recorded as cDNA or gDNA derived from T cells, B-cell-depleted T cells, or PBMCs.

The protocol was immunoSEQ multiplex PCR, while the TCRdb copy is restricted to in-frame clones and leaves out a portion. The sample lists roughly 220,000 clones, 86% occurring once. Germline CDR1 and CDR2: MGHDK and SYGVNS. V gave up 4 bases and J gave up 4 bases, with 19 bases separating them. The CDR3 covers 16 residues. This clonotype originated in a woman between 45 and 60 years old with COVID-19, enrolled during active disease. V gene TRBV25-1 combines with J gene TRBJ1-1, with a weak D call TRBD1 (5 bases). Source material: peripheral blood. As DNA, the CDR3 is TGTGCCAGCAGTGCCCTTCGGGGACTGGGGTTCACTGAAGCTTTCTTT. Residues: CASSALRGLGFTEAFF.